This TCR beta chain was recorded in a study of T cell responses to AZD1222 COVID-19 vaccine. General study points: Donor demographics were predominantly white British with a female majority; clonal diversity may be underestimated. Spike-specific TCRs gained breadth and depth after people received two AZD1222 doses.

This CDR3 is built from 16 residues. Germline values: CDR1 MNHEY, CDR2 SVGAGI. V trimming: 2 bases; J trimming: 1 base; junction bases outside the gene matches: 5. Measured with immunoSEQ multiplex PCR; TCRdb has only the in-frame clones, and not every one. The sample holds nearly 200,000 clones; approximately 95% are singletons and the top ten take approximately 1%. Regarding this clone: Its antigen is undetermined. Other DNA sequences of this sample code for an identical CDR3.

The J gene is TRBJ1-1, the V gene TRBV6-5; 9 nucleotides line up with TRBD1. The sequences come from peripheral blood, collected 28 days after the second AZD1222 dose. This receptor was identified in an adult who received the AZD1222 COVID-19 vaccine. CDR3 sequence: CASSYGTGTTNTEAFF. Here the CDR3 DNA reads TGTGCCAGCAGTTACGGGACAGGGACTACGAACACTGAAGCTTTCTTT.